Below, 7 T cell receptor beta chains from the same sample are listed, as sequenced in a study of cytomegalovirus exposure and HLA in healthy donors. PCR amplification relied on 60 Vbeta primers (plus 13 Jbeta primers). Profiling relied on immunoSEQ multiplex PCR, and the TCRdb table lists in-frame clones only, not all of them. The sample lists about 120,000 clones, approximately 80% seen once, with over 0.2% in the top ten. Specimen: PBMCs. The receptors stem from a man aged 45-65 years in good health and CMV-seronegative.

The V call is TRBV7-2, the J call TRBJ2-1, with 9 bases aligning to TRBD1. Trimming cost V 1 base and J 7 bases; bases outside gene matches: 8. Germline lookup yields CDR1 SGHTA and CDR2 FQGNSA. This CDR3 spans 16 amino acids. The CDR3 region has the DNA TGTGCCAGCAGCTTAGTCCCCCCGGGACAGGGAAATGAGCAGTTCTTC. Translation gives CASSLVPPGQGNEQFF. Using reference TRBV7-2 and TRBJ2-1 for the parts outside the CDR3, the full variable domain is GAGVSQSPSNKVTEKGKDVELRCDPISGHTALYWYRQSLGQGLEFLIYFQGNSAPDKSGLPSDRFSAERTGGSVSTLTIQRTQQEDSAVYLCASSLVPPGQGNEQFFGPGTRLTVL.

This rearrangement joins TRBV27 to TRBJ2-5; 7 bases agree with TRBD1. The germline gives CDR1 MNHEY, CDR2 SMNVEV (reference sequence). Trimming took 5 bases from V and 5 from J; bases not matched to a gene: 2. The CDR3 totals 12 residues. CDR3 loop: CASSMTGETQYF. The CDR3 DNA follows: TGTGCCAGCAGTATGACAGGGGAGACCCAGTACTTC.

The chain has TRBV30 and TRBJ2-3; D perhaps matches TRBD2 (7 bases). The CDR3 sequence is 12 residues long. The V gene's germline CDR1 is GTSNPN and CDR2 SVGIG (reference sequence). The germline V and J ends were trimmed by 5 bases and 4 bases, with 10 bases remaining between them. The CDR3 nucleotides read TGTGCCTGGGGGGGGGCCGCAGATACGCAGTATTTT. Amino acid sequence: CAWGGAADTQYF.

This chain uses TRBV5-6 with TRBJ2-5; 10 nucleotides align to TRBD1. CDR1 and CDR2 from the germline V gene are SGHDT and YYEEEE. J lost 2 bases, V lost 8 bases, and 6 bases had no gene match. The CDR3 is made up of 14 amino acids. CDR3 nucleotide sequence: TGTGCCAGTACCGGGACAGGGGTTCAAGAGACCCAGTACTTC. Translation: CASTGTGVQETQYF.

The CDR3 DNA follows: TGTGCCAGCAGTCCCCCTCCCCGGACTAGCGGGGGGATCTACGAGCAGTACTTC. Amino acid sequence: CASSPPPRTSGGIYEQYF. This chain joins TRBV27 and TRBJ2-7; TRBD2 matches at 14 bases. Germline-derived CDR1 and CDR2 are MNHEY and SMNVEV (reference sequence). This CDR3 is built from 18 residues. V lost 5 bases, J lost 3 bases, and 12 bases stayed unmatched.

V and J are TRBV29-1 and TRBJ1-1; weak D call: TRBD1 (6 bases). Germline V gene sequence: CDR1 SQVTM, CDR2 ANQGSEA. Trimming removed 4 bases from V and 0 bases from J, with 15 bases in between. The CDR3 is 15 amino acids. This CDR3 is CSVGPRQVMNTEAFF. The CDR3 DNA reads TGCAGCGTTGGGCCGAGACAGGTTATGAACACTGAAGCTTTCTTT.

The chain couples TRBV21-1 to TRBJ1-4; the table's D gene call, TRBD1, was not cross checked with the DNA. TRBV21-1 has pseudogene status. The length of the CDR3 is 17 residues. CDR3 DNA sequence: TGTGCCAGCAGCGCCCTCACAGGAGACTCAACTAATGAAAAACTGTTTTTT. This gives the protein CASSALTGDSTNEKLFF.